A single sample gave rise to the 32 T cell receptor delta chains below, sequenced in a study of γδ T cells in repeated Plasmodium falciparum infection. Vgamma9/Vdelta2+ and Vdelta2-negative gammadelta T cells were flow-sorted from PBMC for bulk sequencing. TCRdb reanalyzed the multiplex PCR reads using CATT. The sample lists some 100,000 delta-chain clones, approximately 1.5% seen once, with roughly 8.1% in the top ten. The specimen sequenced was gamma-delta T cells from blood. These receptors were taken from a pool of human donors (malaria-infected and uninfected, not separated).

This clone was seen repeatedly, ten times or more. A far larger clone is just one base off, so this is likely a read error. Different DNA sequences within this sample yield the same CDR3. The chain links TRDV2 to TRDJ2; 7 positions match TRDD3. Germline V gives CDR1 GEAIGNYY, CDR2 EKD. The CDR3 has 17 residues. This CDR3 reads CACDTVGGSALTAQLFF. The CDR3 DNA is TGTGCCTGTGACACCGTAGGGGGATCTGCTTTGACAGCACAACTCTTCTTC.

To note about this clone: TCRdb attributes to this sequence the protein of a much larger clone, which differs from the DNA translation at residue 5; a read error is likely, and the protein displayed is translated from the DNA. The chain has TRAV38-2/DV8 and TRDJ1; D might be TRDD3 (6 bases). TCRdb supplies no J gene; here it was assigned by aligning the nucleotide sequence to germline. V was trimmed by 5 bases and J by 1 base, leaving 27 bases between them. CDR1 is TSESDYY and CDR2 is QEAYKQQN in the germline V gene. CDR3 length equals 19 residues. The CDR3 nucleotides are TGTGCTTATAGCATCTTCGCCCCTGGCAGGGGGACCAGCACCGATAAACTCATCTTT. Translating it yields CAYSIFAPGRGTSTDKLIF.

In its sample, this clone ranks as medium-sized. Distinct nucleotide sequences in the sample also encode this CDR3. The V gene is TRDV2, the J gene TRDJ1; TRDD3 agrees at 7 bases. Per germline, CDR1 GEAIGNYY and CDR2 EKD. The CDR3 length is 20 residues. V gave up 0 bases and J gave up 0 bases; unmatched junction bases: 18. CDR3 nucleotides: TGTGCCTGTGACACCGTACTGGGGACCCGGGGGTTATATTACACCGATAAACTCATCTTT. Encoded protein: CACDTVLGTRGLYYTDKLIF.

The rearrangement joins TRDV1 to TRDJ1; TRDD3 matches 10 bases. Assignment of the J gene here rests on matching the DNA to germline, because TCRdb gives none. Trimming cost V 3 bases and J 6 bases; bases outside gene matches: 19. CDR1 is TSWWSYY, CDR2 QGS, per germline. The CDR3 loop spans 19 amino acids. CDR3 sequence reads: CALGDHFLRGGYEPHKLIF. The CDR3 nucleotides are TGTGCTCTTGGGGACCATTTCCTACGGGGGGGATACGAGCCACATAAACTCATCTTT.

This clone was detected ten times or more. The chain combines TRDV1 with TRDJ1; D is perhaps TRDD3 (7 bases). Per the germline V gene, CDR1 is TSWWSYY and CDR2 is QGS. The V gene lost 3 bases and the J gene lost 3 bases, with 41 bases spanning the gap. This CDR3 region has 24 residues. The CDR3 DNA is TGTGCTCTTGGGGATCTGAACCAACAATATTCCTTCCGTACTGGGGATAAAGCACCCGATAAACTCATCTTT. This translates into CALGDLNQQYSFRTGDKAPDKLIF.

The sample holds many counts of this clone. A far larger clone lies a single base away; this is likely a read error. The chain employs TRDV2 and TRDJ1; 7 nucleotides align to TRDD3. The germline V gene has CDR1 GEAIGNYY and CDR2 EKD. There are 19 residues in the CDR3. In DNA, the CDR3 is TGTGCCTGTGACTCACTTTATACCTTGTTGGGGGAAAGGACCGATAAACCCATCTTT. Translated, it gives CACDSLYTLLGERTDKPIF.

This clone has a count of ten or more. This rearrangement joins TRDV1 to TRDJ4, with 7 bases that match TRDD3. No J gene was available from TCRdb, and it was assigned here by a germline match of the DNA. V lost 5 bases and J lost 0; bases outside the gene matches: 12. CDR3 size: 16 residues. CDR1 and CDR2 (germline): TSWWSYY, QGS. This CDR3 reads CALGLWGTRRPRPLIF. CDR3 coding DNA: TGTGCTCTTGGGTTATGGGGGACTCGACGCCCCAGACCCCTGATCTTT.

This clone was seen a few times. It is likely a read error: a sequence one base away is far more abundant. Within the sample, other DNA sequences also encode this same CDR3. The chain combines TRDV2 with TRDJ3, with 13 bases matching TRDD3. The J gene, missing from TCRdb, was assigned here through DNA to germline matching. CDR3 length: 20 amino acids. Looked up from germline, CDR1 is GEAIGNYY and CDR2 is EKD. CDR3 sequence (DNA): TGTGCCTGTGACGGACTGGGGGATACGCGTTTCCCCTGGGACACCCGGCAGATGTTTTTC. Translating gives CACDGLGDTRFPWDTRQMFF.

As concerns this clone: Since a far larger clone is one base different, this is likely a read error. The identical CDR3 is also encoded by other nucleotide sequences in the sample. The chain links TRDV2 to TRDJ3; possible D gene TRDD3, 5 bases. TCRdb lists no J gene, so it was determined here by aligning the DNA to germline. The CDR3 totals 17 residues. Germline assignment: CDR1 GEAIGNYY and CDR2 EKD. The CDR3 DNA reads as TGTGCCTGTGACAGCGGGGCCAACTCCTGGGACACTCGACAGATGTTTTTC. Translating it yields CACDSGANSWDTRQMFF.

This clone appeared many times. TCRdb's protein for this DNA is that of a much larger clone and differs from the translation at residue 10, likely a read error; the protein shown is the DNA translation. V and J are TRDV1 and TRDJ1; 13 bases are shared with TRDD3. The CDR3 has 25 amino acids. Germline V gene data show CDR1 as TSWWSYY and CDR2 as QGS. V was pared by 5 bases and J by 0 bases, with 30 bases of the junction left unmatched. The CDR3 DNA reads TGTGCTCTTGGGAGCCTTCCGCGAGGCTTTACTGGGGGATACGCGTTTCCCCCGTACACCGATAAACTCATCTTT. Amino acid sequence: CALGSLPRGFTGGYAFPPYTDKLIF.

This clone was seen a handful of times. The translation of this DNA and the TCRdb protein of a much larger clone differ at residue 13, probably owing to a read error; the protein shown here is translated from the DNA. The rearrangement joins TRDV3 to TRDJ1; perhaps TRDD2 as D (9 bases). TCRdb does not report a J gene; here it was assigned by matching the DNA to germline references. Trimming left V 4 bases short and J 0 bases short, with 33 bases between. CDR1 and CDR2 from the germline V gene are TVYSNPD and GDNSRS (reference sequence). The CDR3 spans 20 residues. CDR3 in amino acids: CAYPSYRLTGGIRYTDKLIF. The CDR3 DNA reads TGTGCCTACCCTTCCTACCGCCTTACTGGGGGGATCCGGTACACCGATAAACTCATCTTT. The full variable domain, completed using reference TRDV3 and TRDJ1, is CDKVTQSSPDQTVASGSEVVLLCTYDTVYSNPDLFWYRIRPDYSFQFVFYGDNSRSEGADFTQGRFSVKHILTQKAFHLVISPVRTEDSATYYCAYPSYRLTGGIRYTDKLIFGKGTRVTVEP.

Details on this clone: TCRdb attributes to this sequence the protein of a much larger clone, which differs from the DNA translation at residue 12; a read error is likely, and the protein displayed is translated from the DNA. For the CDR3, the DNA is TGTGCCTGTGACACGGCGTACTGGGGGATAGACTTCCCTATCGACACCGATAAACTCATCTTT. It specifies CACDTAYWGIDFPIDTDKLIF. This chain connects TRDV2 to TRDJ1, with 11 bases matching TRDD3. Matching the DNA to germline supplied the J gene, which TCRdb does not give. Trimming removed 1 base from V and 0 bases from J; junction bases left unmatched: 18. Germline V gene sequence: CDR1 GEAIGNYY, CDR2 EKD. This CDR3 comprises 21 residues.

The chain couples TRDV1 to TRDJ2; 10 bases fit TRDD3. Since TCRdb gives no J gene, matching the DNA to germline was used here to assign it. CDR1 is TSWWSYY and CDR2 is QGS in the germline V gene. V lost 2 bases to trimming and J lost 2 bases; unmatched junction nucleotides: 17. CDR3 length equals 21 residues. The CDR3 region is CALGEGASPKYWGILTAQLFF. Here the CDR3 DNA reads TGTGCTCTTGGGGAAGGGGCCTCCCCAAAGTACTGGGGGATCTTGACAGCACAACTCTTCTTT.

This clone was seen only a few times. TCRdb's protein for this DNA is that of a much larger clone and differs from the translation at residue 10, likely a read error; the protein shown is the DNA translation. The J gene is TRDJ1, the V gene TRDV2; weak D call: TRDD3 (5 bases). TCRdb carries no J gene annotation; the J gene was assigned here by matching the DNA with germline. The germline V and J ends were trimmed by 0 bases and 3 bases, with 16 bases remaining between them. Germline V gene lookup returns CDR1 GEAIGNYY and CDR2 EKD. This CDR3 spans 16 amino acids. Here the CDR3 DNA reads TGTGCCTGTGACACCGTCGGGGGTTCCCCGCCCGATAAACTCATCTTT. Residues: CACDTVGGSPPDKLIF.

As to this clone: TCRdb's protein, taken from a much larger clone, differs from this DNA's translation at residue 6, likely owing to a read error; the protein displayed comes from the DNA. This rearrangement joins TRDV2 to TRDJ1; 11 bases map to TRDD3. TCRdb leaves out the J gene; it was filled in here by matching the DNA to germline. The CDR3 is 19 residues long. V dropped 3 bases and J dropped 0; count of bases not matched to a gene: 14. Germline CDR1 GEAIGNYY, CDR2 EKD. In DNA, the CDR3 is TGTGCCTGTGACCCTATTCTTCTGGGGGATACCCCGTACACCGATAAACTCATCTTT. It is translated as CACDPILLGDTPYTDKLIF.

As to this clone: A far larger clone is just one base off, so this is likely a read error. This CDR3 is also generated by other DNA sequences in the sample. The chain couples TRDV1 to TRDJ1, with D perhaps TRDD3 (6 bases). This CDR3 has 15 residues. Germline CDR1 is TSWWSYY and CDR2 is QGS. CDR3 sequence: CALGGIGTVTDKLIF. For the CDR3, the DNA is TGTGCTCTTGGAGGGATAGGGACCGTAACCGATAAACTCATCTTC.

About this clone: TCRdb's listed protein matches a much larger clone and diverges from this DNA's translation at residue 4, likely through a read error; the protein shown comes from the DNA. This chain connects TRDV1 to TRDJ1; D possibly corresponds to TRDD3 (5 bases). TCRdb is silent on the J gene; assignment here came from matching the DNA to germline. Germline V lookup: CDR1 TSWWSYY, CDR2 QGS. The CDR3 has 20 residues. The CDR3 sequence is CALRENSGPSSGVLTDKLIF. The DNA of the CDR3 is TGTGCTCTTAGGGAAAACAGCGGGCCATCCTCGGGGGTCCTCACCGATAAACTCATCTTT.

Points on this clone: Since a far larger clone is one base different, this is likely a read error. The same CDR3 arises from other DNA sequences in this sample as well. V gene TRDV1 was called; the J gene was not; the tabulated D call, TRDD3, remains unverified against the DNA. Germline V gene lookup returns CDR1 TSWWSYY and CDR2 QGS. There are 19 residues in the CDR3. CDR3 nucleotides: TGTGCTCTTGGGGAAGTCTCTTACTGGGGGATAGGTTTGACAGCACAACTCTTCTTC. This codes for CALGEVSYWGIGLTAQLFF.

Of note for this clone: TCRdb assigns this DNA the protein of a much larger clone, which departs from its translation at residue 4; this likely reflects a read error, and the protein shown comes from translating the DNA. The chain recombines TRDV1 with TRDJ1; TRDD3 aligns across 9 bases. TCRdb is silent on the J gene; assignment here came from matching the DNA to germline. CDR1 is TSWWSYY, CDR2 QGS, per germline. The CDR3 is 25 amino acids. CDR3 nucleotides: TGTGCTCTTGAGGAACTATGGGCGTTCCTACGTTCCACTGGGGGAAAACAGGGGGAGGCCGATAAACTCATCTTT. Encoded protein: CALEELWAFLRSTGGKQGEADKLIF.

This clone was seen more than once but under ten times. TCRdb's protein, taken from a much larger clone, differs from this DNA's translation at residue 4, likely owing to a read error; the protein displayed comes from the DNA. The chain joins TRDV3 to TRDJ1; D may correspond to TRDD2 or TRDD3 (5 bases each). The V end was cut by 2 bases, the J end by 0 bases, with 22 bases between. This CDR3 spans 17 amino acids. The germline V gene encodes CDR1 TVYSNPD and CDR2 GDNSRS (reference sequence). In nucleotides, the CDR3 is TGTGCCTTTCCCTACGGAGGGATCCGAACTTACACCGATAAACTCATCTTT. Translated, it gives CAFPYGGIRTYTDKLIF. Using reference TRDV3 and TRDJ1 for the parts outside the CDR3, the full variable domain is CDKVTQSSPDQTVASGSEVVLLCTYDTVYSNPDLFWYRIRPDYSFQFVFYGDNSRSEGADFTQGRFSVKHILTQKAFHLVISPVRTEDSATYYCAFPYGGIRTYTDKLIFGKGTRVTVEP.

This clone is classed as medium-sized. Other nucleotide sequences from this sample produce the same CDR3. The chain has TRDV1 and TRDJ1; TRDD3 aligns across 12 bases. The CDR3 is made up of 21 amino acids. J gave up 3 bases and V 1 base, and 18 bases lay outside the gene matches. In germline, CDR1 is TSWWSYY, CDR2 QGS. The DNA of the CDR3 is TGTGCTCTTGGGGAACGCGTTCCCGTACTGGGGGATACCAGTGATCCCGATAAACTCATCTTT. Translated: CALGERVPVLGDTSDPDKLIF.

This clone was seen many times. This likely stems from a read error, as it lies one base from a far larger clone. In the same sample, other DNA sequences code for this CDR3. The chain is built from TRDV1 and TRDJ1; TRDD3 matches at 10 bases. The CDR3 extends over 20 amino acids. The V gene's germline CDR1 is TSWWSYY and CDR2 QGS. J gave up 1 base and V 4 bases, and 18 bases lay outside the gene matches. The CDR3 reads CALGAFRRDWGIPSTDKLIF. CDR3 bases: TGTGCTCTTGGGGCTTTCCGACGGGACTGGGGGATTCCAAGCACCGATAAACTCATCTTT.

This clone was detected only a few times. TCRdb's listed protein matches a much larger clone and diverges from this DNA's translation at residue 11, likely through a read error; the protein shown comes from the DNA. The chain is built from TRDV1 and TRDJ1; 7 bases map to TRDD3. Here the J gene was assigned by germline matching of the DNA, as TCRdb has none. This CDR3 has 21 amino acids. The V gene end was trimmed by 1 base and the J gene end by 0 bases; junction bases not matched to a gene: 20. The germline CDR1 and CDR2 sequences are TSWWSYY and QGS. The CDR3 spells CALGERRYWGPVTLYTDKLIF. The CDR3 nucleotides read TGTGCTCTTGGGGAACGCCGGTACTGGGGACCCGTTACGTTGTACACCGATAAACTCATCTTT.

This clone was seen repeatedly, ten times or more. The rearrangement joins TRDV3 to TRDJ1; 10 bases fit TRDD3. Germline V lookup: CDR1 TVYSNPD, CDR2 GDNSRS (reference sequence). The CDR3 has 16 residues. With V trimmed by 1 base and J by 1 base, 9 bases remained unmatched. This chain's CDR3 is CAFTFPWGIPTDKLIF. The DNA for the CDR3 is TGTGCCTTTACCTTCCCTTGGGGGATACCCACCGATAAACTCATCTTT.

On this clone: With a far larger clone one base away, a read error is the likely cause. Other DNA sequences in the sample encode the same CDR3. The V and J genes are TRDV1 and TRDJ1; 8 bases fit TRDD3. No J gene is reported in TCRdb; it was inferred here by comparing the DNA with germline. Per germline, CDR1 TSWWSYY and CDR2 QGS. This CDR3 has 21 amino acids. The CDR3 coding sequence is TGTGCTCTCGGGGGTTTCCTCGCCGGTACTGGGGGGTACTACCACACCGATAAACTCATCTTT. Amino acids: CALGGFLAGTGGYYHTDKLIF.

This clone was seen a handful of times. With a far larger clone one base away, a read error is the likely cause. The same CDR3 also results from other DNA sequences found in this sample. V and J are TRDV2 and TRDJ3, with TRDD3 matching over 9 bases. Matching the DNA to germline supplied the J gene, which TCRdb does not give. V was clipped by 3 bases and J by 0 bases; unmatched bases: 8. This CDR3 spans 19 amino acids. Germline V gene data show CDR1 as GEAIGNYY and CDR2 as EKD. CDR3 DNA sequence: TGTGCCTGTGACGTACTAGGGGATACGAGCTCCTGGGACACCCGACAGATGTTTTTC. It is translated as CACDVLGDTSSWDTRQMFF.

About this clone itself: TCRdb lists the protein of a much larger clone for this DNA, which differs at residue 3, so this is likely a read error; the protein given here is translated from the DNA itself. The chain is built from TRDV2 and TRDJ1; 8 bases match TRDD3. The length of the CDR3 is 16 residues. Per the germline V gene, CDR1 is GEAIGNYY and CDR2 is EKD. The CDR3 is CAWDRGGITYTDKLIF. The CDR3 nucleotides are TGTGCCTGGGACAGAGGGGGGATAACGTACACCGATAAACTCATCTTT.

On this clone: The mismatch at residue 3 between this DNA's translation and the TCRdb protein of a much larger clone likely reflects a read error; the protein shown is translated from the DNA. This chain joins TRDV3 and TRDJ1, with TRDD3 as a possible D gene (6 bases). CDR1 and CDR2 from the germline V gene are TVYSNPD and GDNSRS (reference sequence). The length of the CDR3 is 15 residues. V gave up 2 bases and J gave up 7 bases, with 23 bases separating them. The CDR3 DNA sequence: TGTGCCTTTGTTCTTCCCCCGGGGATTAGGGGTAAACTCATCTTT. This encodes CAFVLPPGIRGKLIF.

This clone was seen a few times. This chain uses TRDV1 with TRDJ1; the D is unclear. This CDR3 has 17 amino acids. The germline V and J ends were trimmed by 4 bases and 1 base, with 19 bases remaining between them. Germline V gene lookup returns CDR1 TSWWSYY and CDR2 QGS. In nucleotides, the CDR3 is TGTGCTCTTGGGGTCCCATTACCCTCTGAATGCACCGATAAACTCATCTTT. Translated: CALGVPLPSECTDKLIF.

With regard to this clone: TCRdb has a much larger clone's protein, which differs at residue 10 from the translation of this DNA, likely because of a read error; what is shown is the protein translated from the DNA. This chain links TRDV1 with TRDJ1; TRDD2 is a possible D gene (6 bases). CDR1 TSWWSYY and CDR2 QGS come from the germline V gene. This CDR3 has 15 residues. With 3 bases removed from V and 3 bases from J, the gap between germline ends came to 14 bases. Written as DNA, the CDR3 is TGTGCTCTTGGGGACTTCCTTGGGATGCCCGATAAACTCATCTTT. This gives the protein CALGDFLGMPDKLIF.

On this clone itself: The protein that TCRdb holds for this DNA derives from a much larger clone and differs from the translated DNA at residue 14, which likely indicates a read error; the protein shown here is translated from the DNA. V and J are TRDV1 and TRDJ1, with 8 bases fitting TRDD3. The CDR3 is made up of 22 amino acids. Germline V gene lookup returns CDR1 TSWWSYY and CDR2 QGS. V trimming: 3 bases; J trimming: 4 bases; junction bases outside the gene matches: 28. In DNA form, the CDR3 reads TGTGCTCTTGGGGAGGCTACGAGGTGGGGGATTTGCTGCCTGTTGACTGGCGATAAACTCATCTTT. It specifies CALGEATRWGICCLLTGDKLIF.

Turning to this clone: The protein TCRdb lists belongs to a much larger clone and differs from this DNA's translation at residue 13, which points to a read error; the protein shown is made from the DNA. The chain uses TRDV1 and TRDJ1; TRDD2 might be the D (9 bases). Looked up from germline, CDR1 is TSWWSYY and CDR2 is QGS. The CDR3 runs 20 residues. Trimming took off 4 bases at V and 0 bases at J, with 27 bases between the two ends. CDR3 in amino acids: CALGVSFLPYWGDYTDKLIF. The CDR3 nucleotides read TGTGCTCTTGGGGTATCCTTCCTACCGTACTGGGGGGATTACACCGATAAACTCATCTTT.